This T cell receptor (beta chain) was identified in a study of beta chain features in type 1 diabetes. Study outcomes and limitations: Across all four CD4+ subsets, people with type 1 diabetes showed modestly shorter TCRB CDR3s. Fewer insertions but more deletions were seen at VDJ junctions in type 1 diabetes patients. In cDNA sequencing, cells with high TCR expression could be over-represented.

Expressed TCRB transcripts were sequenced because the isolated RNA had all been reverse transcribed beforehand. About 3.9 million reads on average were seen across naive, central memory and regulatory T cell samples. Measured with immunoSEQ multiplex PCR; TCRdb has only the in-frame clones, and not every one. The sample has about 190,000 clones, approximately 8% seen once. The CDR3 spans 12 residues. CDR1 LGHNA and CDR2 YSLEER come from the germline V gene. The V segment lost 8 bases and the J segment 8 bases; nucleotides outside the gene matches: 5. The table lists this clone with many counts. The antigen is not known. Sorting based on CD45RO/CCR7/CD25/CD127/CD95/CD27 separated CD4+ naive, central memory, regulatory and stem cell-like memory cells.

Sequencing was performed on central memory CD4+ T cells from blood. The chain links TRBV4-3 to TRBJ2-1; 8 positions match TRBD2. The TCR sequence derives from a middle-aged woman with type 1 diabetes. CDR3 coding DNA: TGCGCCAGCTCAGCGGGAGTGGATGAGCAGTTCTTC. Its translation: CASSAGVDEQFF.